This T cell receptor beta chain comes out of a study of blood T cell repertoires in COVID-19 (dated by TCRdb to 2018 to 2020). About the investigation overall: Samples covering the acute and convalescent phases of COVID-19 were provided by collaborators in the United States, Italy and Spain. Deeply sampled blood TCRbeta repertoires from subjects exposed to, actively infected with, or recovered from COVID-19 were included in the dataset. The prospective study material was composed of cDNA or gDNA derived from T cells, B-cell-depleted T cells, or PBMCs. Where available, HLA class I and class II types were taken from metadata supplied by the sample provider and were not determined by assay-based typing. Nearly every sample came with metadata listing a de-identified subject ID, COVID-19 status, age in years and sex. The samples were drawn from the first 160 participants of the ongoing ImmuneRACE study and from 950 to 1,500 subjects provided by 6 global collaborators. The repertoires were released in a freely available public database meant as a resource for research on the immune response to SARS-CoV-2. General findings and caveats noted by the study authors: The amount of clinical and demographic metadata varied by source and participant and was provided uncurated.

One collaborating source in Seattle enrolled patients during active infection and followed them longitudinally through the course of disease. Whole blood was collected in K2EDTA tubes by collaborating institutions according to the institutions' own protocols. For TCRbeta analysis, collaborator samples were shipped as frozen whole blood, as isolated PBMCs, or as DNA extracted from either sample type. TCRbeta CDR3 regions were amplified from genomic DNA using the immunoSEQ Assay, a bias-controlled multiplex PCR. Per the original workflow: The number of nucleated cells in each sample was estimated from the amplification of reference gene primers within the assay. To quantify the absolute abundance of each unique TCRbeta CDR3 rearrangement, sequence reads were collapsed and filtered. For each sample, productive Simpson clonality was calculated by taking the square root of Simpson's diversity index across productive rearrangements. TCRdb limited this immuneACCESS table to in-frame rearrangements with V and J called. A share of clones is missing; checked studies link under half to unresolved V genes, and the rest is unexplained. V and J calls and clone size are given by that table; D and trimming were obtained from the DNA. The sample table contains some 450,000 clones; only one count was recorded for 70% to 90% of them. Of the sample, 10% to 15% falls within the top ten clones.

The CDR3 starts with the cysteine, ends with the phenylalanine, and has 15 residues. Only the CDR3 part of the read is kept: 45 bases, read in frame from the first base. Trimming takes 1 base from V and 5 bases from J, and the germline ends sit 12 bases apart. The germline V gene specifies MGHRA as CDR1 and YSYEKL as CDR2. This clone was seen a single time. Its antigen is still unknown. Base qualities are not at hand, and no much larger clone is one base apart. What was sequenced was peripheral blood. The TCR originated in a woman aged 45-59 years with COVID-19, enrolled during active disease. Rearrangement joined TRBV4-1 to TRBJ1-5, with the D gene not clear enough to name. The DNA is TGCGCCAGCAGCCAAGTTGAGGGAGGGTATCAGCCCCAGCATTTT. Protein translation: CASSQVEGGYQPQHF.